This T cell receptor (beta chain) originates from a study of blood T cell repertoires in COVID-19. Study context: Sources were T cells, B-cell-depleted T cells, or PBMCs; the material itself was cDNA or gDNA.

Germline lookup yields CDR1 SGDLS and CDR2 YYNGEE. V trimming: 1 base; J trimming: 5 bases; junction bases outside the gene matches: 5. The CDR3 has 14 amino acids. Sequencing used immunoSEQ multiplex PCR; TCRdb keeps in-frame clones, though not all of them. The data hold about 220,000 clones, with 82% observed a single time. Sequenced input: peripheral blood. This TCR came from a woman aged 65 to 85 with COVID-19, enrolled during active disease. The V and J genes are TRBV9 and TRBJ1-1; 7 bases line up with TRBD1. CDR3 residues: CASSVSGGRTEAFF. As DNA, the CDR3 is TGTGCCAGCAGCGTATCAGGGGGAAGAACTGAAGCTTTCTTT.